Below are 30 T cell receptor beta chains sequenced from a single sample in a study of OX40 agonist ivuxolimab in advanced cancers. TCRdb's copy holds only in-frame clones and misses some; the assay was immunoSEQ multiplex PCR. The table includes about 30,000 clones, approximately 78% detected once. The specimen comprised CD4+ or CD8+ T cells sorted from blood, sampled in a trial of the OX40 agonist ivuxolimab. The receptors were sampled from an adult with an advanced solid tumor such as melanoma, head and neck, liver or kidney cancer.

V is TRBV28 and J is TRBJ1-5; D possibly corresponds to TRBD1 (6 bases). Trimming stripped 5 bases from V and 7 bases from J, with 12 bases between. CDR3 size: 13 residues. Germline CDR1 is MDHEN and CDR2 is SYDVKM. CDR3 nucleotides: TGTGCCAGCAGTGCAACAGGGTTACAGCCCCAGCATTTT. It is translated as CASSATGLQPQHF.

The CDR3 is CAWELTGDPEAFF. DNA for the CDR3: TGTGCCTGGGAATTAACAGGGGACCCTGAAGCTTTCTTT. The chain recombines TRBV30 with TRBJ1-1, with TRBD1 matching over 7 bases. The V and J ends lost 5 bases and 6 bases, in that order; junction bases with no gene match: 9. The CDR3 has 13 residues. Germline CDR1 GTSNPN, CDR2 SVGIG (reference sequence).

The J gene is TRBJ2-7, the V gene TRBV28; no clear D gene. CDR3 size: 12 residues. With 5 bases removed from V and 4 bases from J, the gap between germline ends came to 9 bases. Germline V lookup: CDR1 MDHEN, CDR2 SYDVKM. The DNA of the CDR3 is TGTGCCAGCAGTCTCGGCGCTTACGAGCAGTACTTC. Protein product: CASSLGAYEQYF.

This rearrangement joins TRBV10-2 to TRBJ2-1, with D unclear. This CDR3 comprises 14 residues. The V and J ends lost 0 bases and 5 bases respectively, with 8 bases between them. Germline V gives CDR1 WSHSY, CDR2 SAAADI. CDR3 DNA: TGCGCCAGCAGTGAGTCCACTACCCACAATGAGCAGTTCTTC. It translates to CASSESTTHNEQFF.

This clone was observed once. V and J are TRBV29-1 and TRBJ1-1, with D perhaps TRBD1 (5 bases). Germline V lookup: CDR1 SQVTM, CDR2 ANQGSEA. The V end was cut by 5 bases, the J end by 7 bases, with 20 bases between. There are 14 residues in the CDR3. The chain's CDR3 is CSVLQGAVEVEAFF. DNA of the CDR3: TGCAGCGTTCTTCAAGGGGCGGTTGAGGTTGAAGCTTTCTTT.

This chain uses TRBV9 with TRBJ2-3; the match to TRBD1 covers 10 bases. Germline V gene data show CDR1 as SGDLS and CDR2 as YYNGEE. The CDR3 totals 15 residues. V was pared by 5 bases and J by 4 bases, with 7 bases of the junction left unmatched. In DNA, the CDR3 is TGTGCCAGCAGTCCAAAGGGACAGGGGTCAGATACGCAGTATTTT. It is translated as CASSPKGQGSDTQYF.

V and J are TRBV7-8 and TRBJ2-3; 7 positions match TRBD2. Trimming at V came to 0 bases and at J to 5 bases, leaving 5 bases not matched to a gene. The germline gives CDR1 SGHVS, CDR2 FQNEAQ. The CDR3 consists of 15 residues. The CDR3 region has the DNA TGTGCCAGCAGCTTAGCGTTGGGGGGGGTAGATACGCAGTATTTT. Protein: CASSLALGGVDTQYF.

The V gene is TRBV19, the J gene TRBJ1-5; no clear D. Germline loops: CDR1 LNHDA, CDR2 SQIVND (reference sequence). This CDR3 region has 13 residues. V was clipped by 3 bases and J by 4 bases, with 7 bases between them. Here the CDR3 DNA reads TGTGCCAGTAGTATGACTAGGAATCAGCCCCAGCATTTT. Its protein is CASSMTRNQPQHF.

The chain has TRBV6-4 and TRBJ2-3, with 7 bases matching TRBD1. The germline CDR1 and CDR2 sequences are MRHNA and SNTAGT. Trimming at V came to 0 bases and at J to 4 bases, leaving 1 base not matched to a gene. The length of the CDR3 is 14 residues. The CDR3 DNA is TGTGCCAGCAGTGACTCAGGGGGCGCAGATACGCAGTATTTT. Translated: CASSDSGGADTQYF.

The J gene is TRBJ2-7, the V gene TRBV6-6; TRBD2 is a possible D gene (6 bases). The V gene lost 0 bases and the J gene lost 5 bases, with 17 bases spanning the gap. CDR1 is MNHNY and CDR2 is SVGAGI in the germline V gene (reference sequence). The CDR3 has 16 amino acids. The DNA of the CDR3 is TGTGCCAGCAGTTACTCGAGAGGGAGGTTCCTGGACGAGCAGTACTTC. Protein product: CASSYSRGRFLDEQYF.

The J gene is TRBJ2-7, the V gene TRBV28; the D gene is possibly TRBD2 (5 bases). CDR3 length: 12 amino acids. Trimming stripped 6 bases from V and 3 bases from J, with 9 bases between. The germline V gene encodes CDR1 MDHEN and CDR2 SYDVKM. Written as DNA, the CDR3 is TGTGCCAGCAGCCTAGAGGGCTACGAGCAGTACTTC. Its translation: CASSLEGYEQYF. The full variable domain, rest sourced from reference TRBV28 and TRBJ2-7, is DVKVTQSSRYLVKRTGEKVFLECVQDMDHENMFWYRQDPGLGLRLIYFSYDVKMKEKGDIPEGYSVSREKKERFSLILESASTNQTSMYLCASSLEGYEQYFGPGTRLTVT.

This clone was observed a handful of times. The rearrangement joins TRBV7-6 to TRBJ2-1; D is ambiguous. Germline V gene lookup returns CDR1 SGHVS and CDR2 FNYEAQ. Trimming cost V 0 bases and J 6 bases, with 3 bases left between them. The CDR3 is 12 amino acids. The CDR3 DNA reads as TGTGCCAGCAGCTTAGCAAGCAATGAGCAGTTCTTC. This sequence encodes CASSLASNEQFF. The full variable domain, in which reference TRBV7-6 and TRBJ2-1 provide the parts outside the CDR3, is GAGVSQSPRYKVTKRGQDVALRCDPISGHVSLYWYRQALGQGPEFLTYFNYEAQQDKSGLPNDRFSAERPEGSISTLTIQRTEQRDSAMYRCASSLASNEQFFGPGTRLTVL.

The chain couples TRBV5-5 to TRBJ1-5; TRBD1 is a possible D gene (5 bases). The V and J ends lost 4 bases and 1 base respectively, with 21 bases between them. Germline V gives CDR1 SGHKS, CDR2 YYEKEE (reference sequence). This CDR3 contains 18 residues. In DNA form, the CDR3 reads TGTGCCAGCAGCCGTTCCCCACCCGGGGCTCCAAGCAATCAGCCCCAGCATTTT. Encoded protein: CASSRSPPGAPSNQPQHF.

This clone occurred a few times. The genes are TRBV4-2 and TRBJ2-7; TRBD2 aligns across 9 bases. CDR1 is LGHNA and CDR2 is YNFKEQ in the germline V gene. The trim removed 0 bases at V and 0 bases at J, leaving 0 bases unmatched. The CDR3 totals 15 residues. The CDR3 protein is CASSQDSGSSYEQYF. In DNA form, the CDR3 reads TGTGCCAGCAGCCAAGATAGCGGGAGCTCCTACGAGCAGTACTTC.

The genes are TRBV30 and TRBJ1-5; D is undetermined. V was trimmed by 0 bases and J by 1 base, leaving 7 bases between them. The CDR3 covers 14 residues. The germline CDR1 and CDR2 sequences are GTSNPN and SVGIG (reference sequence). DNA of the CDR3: TGTGCCTGGAGTGTACTCCGGAGCAATCAGCCCCAGCATTTT. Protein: CAWSVLRSNQPQHF. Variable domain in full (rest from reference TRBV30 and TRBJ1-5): SQTIHQWPATLVQPVGSPLSLECTVEGTSNPNLYWYRQAAGRGLQLLFYSVGIGQISSEVPQNLSASRPQDRQFILSSKKLLLSDSGFYLCAWSVLRSNQPQHFGDGTRLSIL.

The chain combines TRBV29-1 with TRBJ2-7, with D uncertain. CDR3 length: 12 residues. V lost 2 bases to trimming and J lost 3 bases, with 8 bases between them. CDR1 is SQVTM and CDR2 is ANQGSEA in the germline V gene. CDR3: CSVEIADYEQYF. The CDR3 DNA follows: TGCAGCGTTGAAATAGCCGACTACGAGCAGTACTTC.

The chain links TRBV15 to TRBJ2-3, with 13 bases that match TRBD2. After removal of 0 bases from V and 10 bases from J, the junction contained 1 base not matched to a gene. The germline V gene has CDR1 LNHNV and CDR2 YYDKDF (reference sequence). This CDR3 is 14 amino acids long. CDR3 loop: CATSRELAGGAQYF. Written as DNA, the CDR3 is TGTGCCACCAGCAGAGAACTAGCGGGAGGGGCGCAGTATTTT.

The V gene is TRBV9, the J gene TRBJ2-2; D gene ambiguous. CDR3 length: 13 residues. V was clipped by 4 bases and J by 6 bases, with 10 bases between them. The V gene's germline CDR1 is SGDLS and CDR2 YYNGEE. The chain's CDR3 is CASSSVGSGELFF. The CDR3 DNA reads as TGTGCCAGCAGCTCCGTGGGTTCCGGGGAGCTGTTTTTT.

The CDR3 DNA is TGTGCCAGCAGCAATCCAGGGGGCGGATACTACAATGAGCAGTTCTTC. Translating gives CASSNPGGGYYNEQFF. This chain uses TRBV11-1 with TRBJ2-1; TRBD1 matches at 8 bases. CDR3 size: 16 residues. V lost 5 bases and J lost 3; bases outside the gene matches: 9. Germline V CDR1 and CDR2: SGHAT, FQDESV (reference sequence).

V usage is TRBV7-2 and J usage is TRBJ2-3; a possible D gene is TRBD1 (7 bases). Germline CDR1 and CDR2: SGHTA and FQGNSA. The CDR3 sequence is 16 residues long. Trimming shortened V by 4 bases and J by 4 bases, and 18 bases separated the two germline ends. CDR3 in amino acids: CASSSISRGAPDTQYF. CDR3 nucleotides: TGTGCCAGCAGCTCAATAAGCAGGGGGGCCCCAGATACGCAGTATTTT.

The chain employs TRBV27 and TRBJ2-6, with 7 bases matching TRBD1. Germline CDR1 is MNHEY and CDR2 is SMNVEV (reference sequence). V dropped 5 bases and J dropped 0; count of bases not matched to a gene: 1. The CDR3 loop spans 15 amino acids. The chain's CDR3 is CASSQGVSGANVLTF. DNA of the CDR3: TGTGCCAGCAGTCAGGGGGTCTCTGGGGCCAACGTCCTGACTTTC.

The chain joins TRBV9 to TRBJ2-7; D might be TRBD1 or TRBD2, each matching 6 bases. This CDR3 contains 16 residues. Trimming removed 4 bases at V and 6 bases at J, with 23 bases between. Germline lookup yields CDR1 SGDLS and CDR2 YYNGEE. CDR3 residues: CASSLHYDLKGGEQYF. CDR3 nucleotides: TGTGCCAGCAGCCTCCATTACGACCTAAAGGGGGGCGAGCAGTACTTC. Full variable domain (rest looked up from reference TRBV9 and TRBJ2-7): DSGVTQTPKHLITATGQRVTLRCSPRSGDLSVYWYQQSLDQGLQFLIQYYNGEERAKGNILERFSAQQFPDLHSELNLSSLELGDSALYFCASSLHYDLKGGEQYFGPGTRLTVT.

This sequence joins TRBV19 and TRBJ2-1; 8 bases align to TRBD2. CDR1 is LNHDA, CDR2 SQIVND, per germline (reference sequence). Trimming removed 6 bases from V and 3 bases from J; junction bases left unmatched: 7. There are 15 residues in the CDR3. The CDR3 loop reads CASRGGTRVYNEQFF. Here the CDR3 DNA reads TGTGCCAGTAGGGGCGGGACTAGGGTCTACAATGAGCAGTTCTTC.

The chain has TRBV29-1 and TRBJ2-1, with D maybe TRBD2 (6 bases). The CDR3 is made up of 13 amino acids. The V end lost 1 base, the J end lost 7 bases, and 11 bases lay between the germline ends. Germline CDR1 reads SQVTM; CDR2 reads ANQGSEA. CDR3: CSVEGASENEQFF. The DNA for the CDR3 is TGCAGCGTTGAAGGGGCTAGCGAGAATGAGCAGTTCTTC.

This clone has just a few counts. For the CDR3, the DNA is TGTGCCAGCAGCTTAGGAACTAGCGGGGGCCCCAACGAGCAGTTCTTC. Residues: CASSLGTSGGPNEQFF. This chain uses TRBV7-9 with TRBJ2-1; 11 bases map to TRBD2. CDR1 is SEHNR, CDR2 FQNEAQ, per germline (reference sequence). The CDR3 runs 16 residues. Losses at the gene ends were 1 base for V and 10 bases for J; bases not matched to a gene: 9.

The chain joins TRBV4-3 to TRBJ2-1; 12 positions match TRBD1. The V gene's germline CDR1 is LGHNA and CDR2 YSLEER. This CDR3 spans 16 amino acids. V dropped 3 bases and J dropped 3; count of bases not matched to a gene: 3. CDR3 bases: TGCGCCAGCAGCCACCGGGACAGGGGGCACTACAATGAGCAGTTCTTC. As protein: CASSHRDRGHYNEQFF.

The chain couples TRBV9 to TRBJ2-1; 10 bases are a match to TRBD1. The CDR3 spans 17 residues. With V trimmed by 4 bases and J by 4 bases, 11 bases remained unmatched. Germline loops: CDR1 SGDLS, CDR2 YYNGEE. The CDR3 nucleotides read TGTGCCAGCAGCCCAAGGGGTGGGGGACAGGGGTACAATGAGCAGTTCTTC. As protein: CASSPRGGGQGYNEQFF.

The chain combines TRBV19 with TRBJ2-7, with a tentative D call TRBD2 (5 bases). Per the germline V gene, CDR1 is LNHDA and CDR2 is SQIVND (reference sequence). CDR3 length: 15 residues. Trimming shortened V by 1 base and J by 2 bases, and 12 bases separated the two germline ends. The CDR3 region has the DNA TGTGCCAGTAGTATAGTATGGGAGCGAACCTACGAGCAGTACTTC. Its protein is CASSIVWERTYEQYF.

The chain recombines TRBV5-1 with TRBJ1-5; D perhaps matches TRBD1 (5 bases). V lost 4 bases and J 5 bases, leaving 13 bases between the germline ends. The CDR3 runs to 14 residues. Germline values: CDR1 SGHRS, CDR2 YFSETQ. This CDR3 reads CASSPGGDYQPQHF. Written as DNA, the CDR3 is TGCGCCAGCAGCCCGGGGGGGGATTATCAGCCCCAGCATTTT.

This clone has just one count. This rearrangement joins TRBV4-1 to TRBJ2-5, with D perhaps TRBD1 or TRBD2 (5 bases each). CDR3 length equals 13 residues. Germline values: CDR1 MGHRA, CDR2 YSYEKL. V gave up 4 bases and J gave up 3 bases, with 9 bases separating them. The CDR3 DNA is TGCGCCAGCAGCCCCCTGGGGGAAGAGACCCAGTACTTC. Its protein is CASSPLGEETQYF.